This T cell receptor (beta chain) derives from a study of follicular helper T cells after annual influenza vaccination. Background on the study: For some subjects, blood spans the 2013-2014, 2014-2015 and 2015-2016 annual vaccinations.

Sequencing used immunoSEQ multiplex PCR; TCRdb keeps in-frame clones, though not all of them. The table records approximately 8,500 clones, approximately 78% of them present only once. CDR1 and CDR2 (germline): SGHTA, FQGNSA. The ends lost 3 bases at V and 2 bases at J; junction bases unmatched: 2. The CDR3 has 15 amino acids. Regarding time point: 2015-2016 season, 7 days after influenza vaccination. Subjects lived in the community and lacked influenza vaccine within the prior 6 months. ICOS+CD38+ and ICOS-CD38- fractions were sorted from non-naive CD4+CXCR5+PD-1+ cells. The TCR was taken from an adult who received the influenza vaccine. Sequencing used CXCR5+ CD38- circulating T follicular helper cells from blood, obtained 7 days after influenza vaccination. Subset defined: circulating Tfh, non-naive CD4+CXCR5+PD-1+ (ICOS+CD38+ or ICOS-CD38-). This chain connects TRBV7-2 to TRBJ2-3, with 10 bases that match TRBD2. CDR3 protein: CASSLTSGHTDTQYF. In nucleotides, the CDR3 is TGTGCCAGCAGCTTGACTAGCGGGCACACAGATACGCAGTATTTT.